This T cell receptor (beta chain) was identified in a study of CD8 T cells in ankylosing spondylitis. TCRdb recomputed calls from the 5' RACE reads with MiXCR, one row per CDR3 protein. The sample includes more than 110,000 distinct CDR3 sequences, 7% to 10% of them seen just once. This clonotype came up many times. Between the trimmed V and J ends, which lost 3 bases and 5 bases, there was a span of 13 bases. Germline V lookup: CDR1 DFQATT, CDR2 SNEGSKA (reference sequence). This CDR3 spans 13 amino acids. The source is a male donor with ankylosing spondylitis. The chain uses TRBV20-1 and TRBJ2-5, with D maybe TRBD1 (6 bases). The sequenced sample consisted of synovial fluid, either unsorted or a sorted T cell fraction (not recorded which). The CDR3 is CSASRTRGETQYF. The CDR3 region has the DNA TGCAGTGCTAGTAGAACCAGGGGCGAGACCCAGTACTTC.